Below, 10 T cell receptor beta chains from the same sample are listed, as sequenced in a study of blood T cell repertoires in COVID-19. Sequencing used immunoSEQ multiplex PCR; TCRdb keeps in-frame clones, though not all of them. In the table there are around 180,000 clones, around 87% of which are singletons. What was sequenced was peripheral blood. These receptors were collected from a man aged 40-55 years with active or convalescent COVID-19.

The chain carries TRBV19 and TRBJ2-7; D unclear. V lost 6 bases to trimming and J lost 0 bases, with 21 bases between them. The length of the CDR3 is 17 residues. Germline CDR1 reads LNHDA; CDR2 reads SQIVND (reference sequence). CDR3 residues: CASRMSNTISSSYEQYF. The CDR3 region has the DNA TGTGCCAGTAGAATGTCGAACACCATTTCCAGCTCCTACGAGCAGTACTTC.

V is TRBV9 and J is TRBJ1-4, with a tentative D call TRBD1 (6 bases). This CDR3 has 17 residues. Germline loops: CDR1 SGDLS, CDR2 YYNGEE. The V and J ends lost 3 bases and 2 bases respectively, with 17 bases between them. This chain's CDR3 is CASSAGRGGTTNEKLFF. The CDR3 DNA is TGTGCCAGCAGCGCAGGTAGAGGGGGAACGACTAATGAAAAACTGTTTTTT.

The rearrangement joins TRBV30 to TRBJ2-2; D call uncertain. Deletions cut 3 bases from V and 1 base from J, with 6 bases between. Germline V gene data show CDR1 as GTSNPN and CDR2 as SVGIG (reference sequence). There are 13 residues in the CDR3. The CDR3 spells CAWRRQNTGELFF. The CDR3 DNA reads TGTGCCTGGAGAAGACAGAACACCGGGGAGCTGTTTTTT.

The CDR3 reads CAEGTESVEAFF. CDR3 DNA: TGTGCTGAGGGCACGGAATCTGTTGAAGCTTTCTTT. The chain employs TRBV5-4 and TRBJ1-1; D remains unclear. The germline CDR1 and CDR2 sequences are SGHNT and YYREEE (reference sequence). The CDR3 totals 12 residues.

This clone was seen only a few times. The CDR3 loop reads CASSRRTSGLGGELFF. In nucleotides, the CDR3 is TGTGCCAGCAGCCGTCGGACTAGCGGGTTAGGCGGGGAGCTGTTTTTT. The chain combines TRBV7-2 with TRBJ2-2, with 11 bases matching TRBD2. CDR1 SGHTA and CDR2 FQGNSA come from the germline V gene. The trim removed 5 bases at V and 7 bases at J, leaving 9 bases unmatched. This CDR3 is 16 amino acids long.

The CDR3 nucleotides are TGCGCCAGCAGCCAAGATCGGGGACTAGCGGCTGAGCAGTTCTTC. Translated: CASSQDRGLAAEQFF. This sequence joins TRBV4-1 and TRBJ2-1, with 11 bases fitting TRBD2. J lost 9 bases, V lost 0 bases, and 4 bases had no gene match. This CDR3 contains 15 residues. Germline V gene lookup returns CDR1 MGHRA and CDR2 YSYEKL.

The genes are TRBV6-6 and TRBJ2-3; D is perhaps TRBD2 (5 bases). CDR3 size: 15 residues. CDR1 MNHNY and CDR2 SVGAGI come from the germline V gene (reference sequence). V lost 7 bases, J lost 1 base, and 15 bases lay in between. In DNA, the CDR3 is TGTGCCAGCATTACCGGACTGGTCGGCACAGATACGCAGTATTTT. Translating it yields CASITGLVGTDTQYF.

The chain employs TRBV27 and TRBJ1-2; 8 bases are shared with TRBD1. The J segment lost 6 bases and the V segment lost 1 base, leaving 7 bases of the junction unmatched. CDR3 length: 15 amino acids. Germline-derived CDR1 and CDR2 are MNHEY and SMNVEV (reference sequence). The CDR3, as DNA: TGTGCCAGCAGTTTATACCAGGGGGCGAAAAATGGCTACACCTTC. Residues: CASSLYQGAKNGYTF.

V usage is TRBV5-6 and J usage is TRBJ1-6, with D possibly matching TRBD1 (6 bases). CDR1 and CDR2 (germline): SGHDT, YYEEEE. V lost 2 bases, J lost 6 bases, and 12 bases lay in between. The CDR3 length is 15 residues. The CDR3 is CASSLPDSRNSPLHF. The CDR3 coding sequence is TGTGCCAGCAGCTTACCGGACAGCCGTAATTCACCCCTCCACTTT.

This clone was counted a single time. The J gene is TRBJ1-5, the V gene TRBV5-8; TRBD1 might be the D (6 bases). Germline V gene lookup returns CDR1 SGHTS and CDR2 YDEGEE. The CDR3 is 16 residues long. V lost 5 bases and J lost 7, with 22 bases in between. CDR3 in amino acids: CASSHVPTRGGQPQHF. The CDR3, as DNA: TGTGCCAGCAGTCATGTCCCGACAAGGGGGGGACAGCCCCAGCATTTT.